What follows is one T cell receptor beta chain and its context. These data belong to a study of blood T cell repertoires in COVID-19. Study in general: Both acute and convalescent COVID-19 samples were obtained from the United States, Italy and Spain. Nucleic acid was either cDNA or gDNA, and it came from T cells, B-cell-depleted T cells, or PBMCs.

The CDR3 loop spans 15 amino acids. Trimming took off 3 bases at V and 6 bases at J, with 15 bases between the two ends. Germline assignment: CDR1 KGHSH and CDR2 LQKENI. Data came from immunoSEQ multiplex PCR; TCRdb stores just in-frame clones and leaves some out. This table has fewer than 200,000 clones, over 80% appearing once. Sequencing used peripheral blood. The origin of this receptor is a woman in her sixties or seventies with COVID-19, enrolled during active disease. V gene TRBV18 combines with J gene TRBJ2-1, with D perhaps TRBD2 (5 bases). CDR3 DNA sequence: TGTGCCAGCTCACCGGCTACGCCTGGACTCAATGAGCAGTTCTTC. Translating gives CASSPATPGLNEQFF.